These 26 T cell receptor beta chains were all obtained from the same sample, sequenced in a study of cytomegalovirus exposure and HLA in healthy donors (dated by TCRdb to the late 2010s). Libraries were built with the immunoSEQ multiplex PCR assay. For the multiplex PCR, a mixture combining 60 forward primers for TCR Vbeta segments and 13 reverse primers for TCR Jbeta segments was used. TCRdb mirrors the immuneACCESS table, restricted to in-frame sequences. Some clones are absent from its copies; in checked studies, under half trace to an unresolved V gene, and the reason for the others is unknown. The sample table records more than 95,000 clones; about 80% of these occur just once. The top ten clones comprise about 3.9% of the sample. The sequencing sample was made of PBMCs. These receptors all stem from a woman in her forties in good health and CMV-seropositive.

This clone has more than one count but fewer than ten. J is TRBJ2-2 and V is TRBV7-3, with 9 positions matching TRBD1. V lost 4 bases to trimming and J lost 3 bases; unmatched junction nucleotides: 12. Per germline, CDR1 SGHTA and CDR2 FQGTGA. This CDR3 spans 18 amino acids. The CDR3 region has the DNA TGTGCCAGCAGCTCGACAACAGGGGGCGATTCGTACACCGGGGAGCTGTTTTTT. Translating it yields CASSSTTGGDSYTGELFF. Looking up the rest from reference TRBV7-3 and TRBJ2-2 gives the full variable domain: GAGVSQTPSNKVTEKGKYVELRCDPISGHTALYWYRQSLGQGPEFLIYFQGTGAADDSGLPNDRFFAVRPEGSVSTLKIQRTERGDSAVYLCASSSTTGGDSYTGELFFGEGSRLTVL.

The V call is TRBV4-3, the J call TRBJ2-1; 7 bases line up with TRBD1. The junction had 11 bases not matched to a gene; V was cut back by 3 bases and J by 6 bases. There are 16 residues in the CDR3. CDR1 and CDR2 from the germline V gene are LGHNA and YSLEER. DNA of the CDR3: TGCGCCAGCAGCCAGTTCACAGGGGATTACGGCAATGAGCAGTTCTTC. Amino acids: CASSQFTGDYGNEQFF.

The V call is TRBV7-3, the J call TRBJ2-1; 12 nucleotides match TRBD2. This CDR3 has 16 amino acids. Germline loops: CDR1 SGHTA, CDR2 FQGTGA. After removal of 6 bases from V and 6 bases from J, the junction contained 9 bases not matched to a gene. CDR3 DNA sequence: TGTGCCAGCAGTCCGAGGACTAGCGGGAACCGCAATGAGCAGTTCTTC. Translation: CASSPRTSGNRNEQFF.

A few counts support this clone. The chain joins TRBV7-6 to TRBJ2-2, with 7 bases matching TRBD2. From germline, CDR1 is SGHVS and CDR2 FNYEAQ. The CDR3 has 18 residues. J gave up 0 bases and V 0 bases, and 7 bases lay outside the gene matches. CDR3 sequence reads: CASSLAIPGGSNTGELFF. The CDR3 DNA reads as TGTGCCAGCAGCTTAGCCATTCCGGGGGGATCGAACACCGGGGAGCTGTTTTTT.

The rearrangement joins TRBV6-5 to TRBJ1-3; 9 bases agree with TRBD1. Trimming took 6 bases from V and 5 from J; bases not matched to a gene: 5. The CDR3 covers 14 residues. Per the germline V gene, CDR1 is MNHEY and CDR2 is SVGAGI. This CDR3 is CASRPDRGRNTIYF. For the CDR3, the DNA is TGTGCCAGCAGGCCGGACAGGGGCAGAAACACCATATATTTT.

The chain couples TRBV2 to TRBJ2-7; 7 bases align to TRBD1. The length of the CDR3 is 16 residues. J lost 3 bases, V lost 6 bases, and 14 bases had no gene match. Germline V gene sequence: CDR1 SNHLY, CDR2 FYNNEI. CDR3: CASRDPTGRDFYEQYF. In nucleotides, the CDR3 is TGTGCCAGCAGGGACCCGACAGGGCGAGATTTCTACGAGCAGTACTTC.

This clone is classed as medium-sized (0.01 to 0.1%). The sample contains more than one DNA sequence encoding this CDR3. This CDR3 reads CASSQDRQGAQDYGYTF. The CDR3 DNA reads as TGCGCCAGCAGCCAAGATCGTCAGGGGGCGCAGGACTATGGCTACACCTTC. The V call is TRBV4-1, the J call TRBJ1-2, with 8 bases matching TRBD1. From germline, CDR1 is MGHRA and CDR2 YSYEKL. V lost 0 bases, J lost 3 bases, and 9 bases stayed unmatched. The CDR3 loop spans 17 amino acids.

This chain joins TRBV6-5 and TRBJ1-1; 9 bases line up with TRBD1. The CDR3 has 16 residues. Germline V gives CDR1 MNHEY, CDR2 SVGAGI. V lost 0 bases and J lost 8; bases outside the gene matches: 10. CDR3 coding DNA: TGTGCCAGCAGTTACTCGACTAGGACAGGGGTTTTGGAAGCTTTCTTT. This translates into CASSYSTRTGVLEAFF.

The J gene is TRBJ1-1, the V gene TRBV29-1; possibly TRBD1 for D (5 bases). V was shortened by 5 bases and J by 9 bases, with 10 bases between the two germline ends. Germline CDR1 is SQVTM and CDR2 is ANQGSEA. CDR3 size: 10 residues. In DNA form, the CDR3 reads TGCAGCGTTCGGGGGGGGAAAGCTTTCTTT. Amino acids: CSVRGGKAFF.

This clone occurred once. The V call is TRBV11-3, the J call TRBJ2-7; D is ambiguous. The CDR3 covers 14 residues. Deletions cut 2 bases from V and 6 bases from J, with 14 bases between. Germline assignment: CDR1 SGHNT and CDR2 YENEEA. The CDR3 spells CASSLSPQAPEQYF. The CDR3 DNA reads TGTGCCAGCAGCTTATCTCCCCAAGCACCCGAGCAGTACTTC.

The CDR3 protein is CASSPTGTSYEQYF. Here the CDR3 DNA reads TGTGCCAGCAGTCCCACAGGGACCTCCTACGAGCAGTACTTC. This chain links TRBV28 with TRBJ2-7, with D possibly matching TRBD1 (6 bases). V was trimmed by 5 bases and J by 0 bases, leaving 11 bases between them. The CDR3 has 14 residues. The germline gives CDR1 MDHEN, CDR2 SYDVKM.

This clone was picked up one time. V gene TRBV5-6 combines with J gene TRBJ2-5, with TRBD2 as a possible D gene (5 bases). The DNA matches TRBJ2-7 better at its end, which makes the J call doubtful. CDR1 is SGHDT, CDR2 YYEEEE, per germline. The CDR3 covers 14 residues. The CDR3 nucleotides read TGTGCCAGCAGCTTTAATCTGGGAGACTACGAGCAGTACTTC. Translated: CASSFNLGDYEQYF.

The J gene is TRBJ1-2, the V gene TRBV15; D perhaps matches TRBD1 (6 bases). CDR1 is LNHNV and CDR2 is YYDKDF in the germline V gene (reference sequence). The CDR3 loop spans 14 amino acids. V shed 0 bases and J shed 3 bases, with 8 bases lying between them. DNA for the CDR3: TGTGCCACCAGCAGAGATTCAGGGGACTATGGCTACACCTTC. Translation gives CATSRDSGDYGYTF.

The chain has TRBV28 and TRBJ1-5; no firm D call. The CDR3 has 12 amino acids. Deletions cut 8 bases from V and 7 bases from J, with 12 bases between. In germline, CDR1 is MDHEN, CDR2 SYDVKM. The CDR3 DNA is TGTGCCAGCGAGGAAGCGGGGCAGCCCCAGCATTTT. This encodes CASEEAGQPQHF.

The CDR3 DNA sequence: TGCGCCAGCAGCCCTCCAGGGAGGGTGTATCACGAGCAGTACTTC. Protein sequence: CASSPPGRVYHEQYF. The genes are TRBV5-1 and TRBJ2-7; the match to TRBD2 covers 7 bases. The CDR3 extends over 15 amino acids. Germline values: CDR1 SGHRS, CDR2 YFSETQ. V lost 4 bases and J lost 5; bases outside the gene matches: 12.

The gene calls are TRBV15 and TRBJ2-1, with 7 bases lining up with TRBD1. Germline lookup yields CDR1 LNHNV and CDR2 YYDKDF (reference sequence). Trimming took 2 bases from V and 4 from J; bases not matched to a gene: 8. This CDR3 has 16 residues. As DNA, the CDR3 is TGTGCCACCAGCAGACTCCGGGACAGAGGATACAATGAGCAGTTCTTC. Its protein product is CATSRLRDRGYNEQFF.

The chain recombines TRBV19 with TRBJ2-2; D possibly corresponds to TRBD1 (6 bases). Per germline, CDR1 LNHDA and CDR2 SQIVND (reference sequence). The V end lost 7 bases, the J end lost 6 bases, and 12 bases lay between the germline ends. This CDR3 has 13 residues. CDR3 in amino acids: CASIGQIPGELFF. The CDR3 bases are TGTGCCAGTATAGGACAGATCCCCGGGGAGCTGTTTTTT.

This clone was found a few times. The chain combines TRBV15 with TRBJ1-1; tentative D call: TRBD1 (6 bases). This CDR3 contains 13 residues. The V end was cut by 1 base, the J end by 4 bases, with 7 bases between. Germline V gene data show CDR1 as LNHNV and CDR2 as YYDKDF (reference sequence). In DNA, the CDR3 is TGTGCCACCAGCAGAGGGGGGCTCACTGAAGCTTTCTTT. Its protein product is CATSRGGLTEAFF.

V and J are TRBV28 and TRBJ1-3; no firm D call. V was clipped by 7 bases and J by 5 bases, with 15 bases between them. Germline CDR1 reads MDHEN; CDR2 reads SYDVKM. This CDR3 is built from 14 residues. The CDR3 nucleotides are TGTGCCAGCATCGTCCCCGGGTCGCGAAACACCATATATTTT. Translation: CASIVPGSRNTIYF.

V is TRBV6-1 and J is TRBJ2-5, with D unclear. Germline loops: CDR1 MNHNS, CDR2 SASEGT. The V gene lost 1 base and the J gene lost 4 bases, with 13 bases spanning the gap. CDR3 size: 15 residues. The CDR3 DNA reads TGTGCCAGCAGTGAAGTTGGAGCGACGGGAGAGACCCAGTACTTC. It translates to CASSEVGATGETQYF.

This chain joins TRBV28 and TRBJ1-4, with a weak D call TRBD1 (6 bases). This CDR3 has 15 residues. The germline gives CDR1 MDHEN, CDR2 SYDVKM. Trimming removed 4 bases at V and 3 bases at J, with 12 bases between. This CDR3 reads CASSYQGLSNEKLFF. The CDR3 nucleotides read TGTGCCAGCAGTTACCAGGGGCTTTCTAATGAAAAACTGTTTTTT. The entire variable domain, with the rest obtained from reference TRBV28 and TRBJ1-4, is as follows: DVKVTQSSRYLVKRTGEKVFLECVQDMDHENMFWYRQDPGLGLRLIYFSYDVKMKEKGDIPEGYSVSREKKERFSLILESASTNQTSMYLCASSYQGLSNEKLFFGSGTQLSVL.

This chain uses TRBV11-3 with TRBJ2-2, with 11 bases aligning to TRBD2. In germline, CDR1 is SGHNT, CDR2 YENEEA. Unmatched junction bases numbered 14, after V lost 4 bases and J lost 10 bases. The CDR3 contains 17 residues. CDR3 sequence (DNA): TGTGCCAGCAGCTCGGTCGTCGATAGCGGGAGGGCCGAGGAGCTGTTTTTT. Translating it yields CASSSVVDSGRAEELFF.

Written as DNA, the CDR3 is TGCGCCAGCAGTGAGTCAGCGAAAAGGGGAGAGACCCAGTACTTC. It translates to CASSESAKRGETQYF. The chain is built from TRBV10-1 and TRBJ2-5; maybe TRBD1 (5 bases). The germline V and J ends were trimmed by 0 bases and 4 bases, with 12 bases remaining between them. Germline assignment: CDR1 WNHNN and CDR2 SYGVQD (reference sequence). This CDR3 has 15 residues.

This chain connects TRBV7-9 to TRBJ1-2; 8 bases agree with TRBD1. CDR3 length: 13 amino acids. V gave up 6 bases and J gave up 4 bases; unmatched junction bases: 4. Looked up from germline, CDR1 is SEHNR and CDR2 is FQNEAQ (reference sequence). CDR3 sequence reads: CASSSGGFYGYTF. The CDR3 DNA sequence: TGTGCCAGCAGTTCAGGGGGCTTCTATGGCTACACCTTC.

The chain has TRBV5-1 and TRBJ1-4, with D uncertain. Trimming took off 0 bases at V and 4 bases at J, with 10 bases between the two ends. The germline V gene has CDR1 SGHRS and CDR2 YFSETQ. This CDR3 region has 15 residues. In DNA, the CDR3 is TGCGCCAGCAGCTTGGCCGGGGTCTTTAATGAAAAACTGTTTTTT. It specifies CASSLAGVFNEKLFF.

CDR3 residues: CASSQDQTQGSDQPQHF. The CDR3 DNA sequence: TGCGCCAGCAGCCAAGATCAGACCCAAGGGAGCGATCAGCCCCAGCATTTT. The chain has TRBV4-1 and TRBJ1-5, with D unresolved. The CDR3 runs 17 residues. Trimming left V 0 bases short and J 5 bases short, with 17 bases between. CDR1 is MGHRA and CDR2 is YSYEKL in the germline V gene.